These 15 T cell receptor beta chains were all obtained from the same sample, sequenced in a study of cytomegalovirus exposure and HLA in healthy donors. Vbeta (60) and Jbeta (13) primers were used in the PCR. The repertoire was sequenced with immunoSEQ multiplex PCR; TCRdb's copy has only in-frame clones and lacks some. The data show about 150,000 clones, 77% seen once. Sequenced material: PBMCs. Receptors originate from a male donor in good health and CMV-seronegative.

This clone was picked up a small number of times. The CDR3 loop reads CASSPQRGLEQYF. DNA for the CDR3: TGTGCCAGCTCACCTCAAAGGGGGCTCGAGCAGTACTTC. This rearrangement joins TRBV18 to TRBJ2-7; 7 bases fit TRBD1. The germline gives CDR1 KGHSH, CDR2 LQKENI. The CDR3 spans 13 residues. The V segment lost 3 bases and the J segment 6 bases; nucleotides outside the gene matches: 5. The full variable domain, completed using reference TRBV18 and TRBJ2-7, is NAGVMQNPRHLVRRRGQEARLRCSPMKGHSHVYWYRQLPEEGLKFMVYLQKENIIDESGMPKERFSAEFPKEGPSILRIQQVVRGDSAAYFCASSPQRGLEQYFGPGTRLTVT.

The chain is built from TRBV5-3 and TRBJ2-2; D possibly corresponds to TRBD2 (6 bases). TRBV5-3 is an ORF for which the function is uncertain. CDR3 length equals 16 residues. The V end was cut by 0 bases, the J end by 4 bases, with 13 bases between. The CDR3 sequence is CARSLVEGETTGELFF. In DNA, the CDR3 is TGTGCCAGAAGCTTGGTGGAGGGAGAGACCACCGGGGAGCTGTTTTTT.

This clone was seen more than once but under ten times. This rearrangement joins TRBV4-1 to TRBJ2-7; D is uncertain. Germline V gene sequence: CDR1 MGHRA, CDR2 YSYEKL. V was trimmed by 0 bases and J by 5 bases, leaving 5 bases between them. This CDR3 region has 12 residues. The CDR3, as DNA: TGCGCCAGCAGCCAAGATACAGACGAGCAGTACTTC. Amino acid sequence: CASSQDTDEQYF.

V and J are TRBV7-3 and TRBJ2-5, with 9 positions matching TRBD2. The CDR3 runs 15 residues. V lost 7 bases to trimming and J lost 7 bases; unmatched junction nucleotides: 13. Germline CDR1 reads SGHTA; CDR2 reads FQGTGA. In DNA form, the CDR3 reads TGTGCCAGCACCCTTAGCGGGGGATCGGGAGGGACCCAGTACTTC. Protein: CASTLSGGSGGTQYF.

This chain's CDR3 is CASRAQSTDTQYF. CDR3 sequence (DNA): TGTGCCAGTAGAGCGCAAAGCACAGATACGCAGTATTTT. The chain has TRBV25-1 and TRBJ2-3; unclear D gene. Between the trimmed V and J ends, which lost 9 bases and 0 bases, there was a span of 10 bases. This CDR3 region has 13 residues. Germline V gene sequence: CDR1 MGHDK, CDR2 SYGVNS.

The gene calls are TRBV18 and TRBJ1-5; D is ambiguous. The germline V and J ends were trimmed by 6 bases and 0 bases, with 9 bases remaining between them. There are 14 residues in the CDR3. Per germline, CDR1 KGHSH and CDR2 LQKENI. The CDR3 sequence: CASSPGNSNQPQHF. CDR3 nucleotide sequence: TGTGCCAGCTCGCCGGGTAATAGCAATCAGCCCCAGCATTTT.

This clone has only a few counts. The rearrangement joins TRBV6-4 to TRBJ2-1; TRBD2 matches 13 bases. The CDR3 is 15 residues long. The germline V gene encodes CDR1 MRHNA and CDR2 SNTAGT. Trimming took 5 bases from V and 4 from J; bases not matched to a gene: 2. CDR3 coding DNA: TGTGCCAGCAGTCGACTAGCGGGAGGATACAATGAGCAGTTCTTC. This sequence encodes CASSRLAGGYNEQFF.

The genes are TRBV4-3 and TRBJ2-3, with 12 bases aligning to TRBD1. Germline CDR1 is LGHNA and CDR2 is YSLEER. The J segment lost 0 bases and the V segment lost 5 bases, leaving 6 bases of the junction unmatched. There are 17 residues in the CDR3. CDR3 nucleotides: TGCGCCAGCAGCGGATGGGACAGGGGGCAAAGCACAGATACGCAGTATTTT. This codes for CASSGWDRGQSTDTQYF.

The V gene is TRBV2, the J gene TRBJ2-3, with 14 bases identical to TRBD2. This CDR3 is built from 16 residues. Trimming removed 6 bases from V and 5 bases from J; junction bases left unmatched: 7. Germline-derived CDR1 and CDR2 are SNHLY and FYNNEI. Here the CDR3 DNA reads TGTGCCAGCAGCTTGCGACTAGCGGGGGGGGTAGATACGCAGTATTTT. Its protein product is CASSLRLAGGVDTQYF. Combining the CDR3 with reference TRBV2 and TRBJ2-3 gives the whole variable domain EPEVTQTPSHQVTQMGQEVILRCVPISNHLYFYWYRQILGQKVEFLVSFYNNEISEKSEIFDDQFSVERPDGSNFTLKIRSTKLEDSAMYFCASSLRLAGGVDTQYFGPGTRLTVL.

This clone showed up just a few times. V usage is TRBV7-9 and J usage is TRBJ1-4, with 9 bases that match TRBD1. The trim removed 5 bases at V and 5 bases at J, leaving 6 bases unmatched. The CDR3 loop spans 15 amino acids. Per the germline V gene, CDR1 is SEHNR and CDR2 is FQNEAQ (reference sequence). CDR3 nucleotides: TGTGCCAGCAGCCGGACAGGGGAGGGGAATGAAAAACTGTTTTTT. It codes for CASSRTGEGNEKLFF.

The chain combines TRBV11-1 with TRBJ2-5; perhaps TRBD1 as D (6 bases). This CDR3 contains 16 residues. With 5 bases removed from V and 2 bases from J, the gap between germline ends came to 18 bases. The germline V gene encodes CDR1 SGHAT and CDR2 FQDESV (reference sequence). The CDR3 reads CASSDSWGRSQETQYF. In nucleotides, the CDR3 is TGTGCCAGCAGCGATAGTTGGGGGCGGAGTCAAGAGACCCAGTACTTC.

The gene calls are TRBV27 and TRBJ2-5; a weak D match, TRBD2 (6 bases). The end of the DNA is better explained by TRBJ2-7, so the J call may be wrong. Germline CDR1 is MNHEY and CDR2 is SMNVEV (reference sequence). The CDR3 runs 16 residues. The CDR3 loop reads CASEIPGLASNYEQYF. DNA of the CDR3: TGTGCCAGCGAGATCCCGGGGCTAGCGAGCAACTACGAGCAGTACTTC.

The V and J genes are TRBV29-1 and TRBJ2-7, with D perhaps matching TRBD1 (6 bases). CDR3 length equals 15 residues. Trimming took 0 bases from V and 3 from J, leaving 15 bases between them. Germline-derived CDR1 and CDR2 are SQVTM and ANQGSEA. The CDR3: CSVEELLDSGYEQYF. CDR3 in DNA: TGCAGCGTTGAAGAACTATTGGACAGCGGCTACGAGCAGTACTTC.

This clone was detected once. The gene calls are TRBV18 and TRBJ2-1; TRBD1 might be the D (5 bases). Germline V gene sequence: CDR1 KGHSH, CDR2 LQKENI. The CDR3 extends over 13 amino acids. The V end lost 3 bases, the J end lost 5 bases, and 8 bases lay between the germline ends. CDR3 nucleotides: TGTGCCAGCTCACCCCCGACAGACAATGAGCAGTTCTTC. This encodes CASSPPTDNEQFF.

The chain couples TRBV11-2 to TRBJ1-2; 8 nucleotides match TRBD1. This CDR3 region has 13 residues. Germline CDR1 is SGHAT and CDR2 is FQNNGV. The V and J ends lost 8 bases and 5 bases, in that order; junction bases with no gene match: 7. CDR3 coding DNA: TGTGCCAGCCATTCCGGGACAGGATATGGCTACACCTTC. It encodes CASHSGTGYGYTF. The whole variable domain, filled in from reference TRBV11-2 and TRBJ1-2, reads EAGVAQSPRYKIIEKRQSVAFWCNPISGHATLYWYQQILGQGPKLLIQFQNNGVVDDSQLPKDRFSAERLKGVDSTLKIQPAKLEDSAVYLCASHSGTGYGYTFGSGTRLTVV.